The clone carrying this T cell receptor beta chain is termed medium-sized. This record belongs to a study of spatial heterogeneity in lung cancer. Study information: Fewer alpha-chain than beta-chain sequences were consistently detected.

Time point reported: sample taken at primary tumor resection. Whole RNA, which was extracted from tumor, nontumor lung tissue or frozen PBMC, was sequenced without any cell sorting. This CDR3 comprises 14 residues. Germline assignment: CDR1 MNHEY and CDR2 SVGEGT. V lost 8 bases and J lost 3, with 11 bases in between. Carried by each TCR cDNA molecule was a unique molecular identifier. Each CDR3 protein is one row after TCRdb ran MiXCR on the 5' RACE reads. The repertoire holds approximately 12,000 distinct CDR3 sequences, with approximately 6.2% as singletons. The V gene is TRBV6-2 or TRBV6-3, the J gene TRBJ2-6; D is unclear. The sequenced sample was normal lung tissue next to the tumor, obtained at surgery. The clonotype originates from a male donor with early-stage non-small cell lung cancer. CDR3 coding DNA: TGTGCCAGCTCTCGAGGTGATGGGGCCAACGTCCTGACTTTC. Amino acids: CASSRGDGANVLTF.